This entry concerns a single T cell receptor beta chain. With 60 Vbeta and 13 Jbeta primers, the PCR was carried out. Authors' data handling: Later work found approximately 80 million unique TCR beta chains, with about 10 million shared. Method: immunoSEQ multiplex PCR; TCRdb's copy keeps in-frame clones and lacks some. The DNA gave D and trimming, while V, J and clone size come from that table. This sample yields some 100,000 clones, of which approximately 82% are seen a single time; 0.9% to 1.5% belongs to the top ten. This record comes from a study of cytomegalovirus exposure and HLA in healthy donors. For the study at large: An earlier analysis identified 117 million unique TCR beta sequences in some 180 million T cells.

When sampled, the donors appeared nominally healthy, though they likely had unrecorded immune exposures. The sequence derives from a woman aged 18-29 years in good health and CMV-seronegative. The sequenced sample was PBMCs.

As DNA, the CDR3 is TGCGCCAGCAGGGGGACAGGGGGCGCTTACAATGAGCAGTTCTTC. This sequence encodes CASRGTGGAYNEQFF. J is TRBJ2-1 and V is TRBV5-1; 12 bases agree with TRBD1. CDR1 SGHRS and CDR2 YFSETQ come from the germline V gene. The CDR3 is made up of 15 amino acids. After removal of 5 bases from V and 4 bases from J, the junction contained 4 bases not matched to a gene.